These T cell receptor beta chains were read from a single sample in a study of OX40 agonist ivuxolimab in advanced cancers. Generated by immunoSEQ multiplex PCR, the TCRdb table keeps only in-frame clones and is missing some. The sample contains about 25,000 clones, around four fifths of which appear only once. Sequenced here: CD4+ or CD8+ T cells sorted from blood, sampled in a trial of the OX40 agonist ivuxolimab. These receptors were taken from an adult with an advanced solid tumor such as melanoma, head and neck, liver or kidney cancer. Each CDR3 is given with its conserved first and last residue. The D gene is left open where the match is weak. Clone size appears in some rows only: once, few, many, or a class for an expanded clone.

clone size	J gene	D gene	V gene	CDR3 DNA	CDR3 protein
-	TRBJ2-7	-	TRBV11-3	TGTGCCAGCAGCTTCGACAGTTCCTACGAGCAGTACTTC	CASSFDSSYEQYF
-	TRBJ1-1	-	TRBV4-1	TGCGCCAGCAGCCCAAAAACAGGGAGAACTGAAGCTTTCTTT	CASSPKTGRTEAFF
medium-sized	TRBJ2-7	TRBD2	TRBV2	TGTGCCACAGCGGGACGCCCCTACGAGCAGTACTTC	CATAGRPYEQYF
-	TRBJ2-3	TRBD1	TRBV5-4	TGTGCCAGCAGCCCGTCGGGACAGGGGACAGATACGCAGTATTTT	CASSPSGQGTDTQYF
once	TRBJ1-2	-	TRBV29-1	TGCAGCGTTGAAATCGAGGGGGGCTACACCTTC	CSVEIEGGYTF
-	TRBJ1-1	-	TRBV28	TGTGCCAGCAGTAGGTCTGAAGCTTTCTTT	CASSRSEAFF
-	TRBJ1-3	TRBD1	TRBV19	TGTGCCAGTAGTCTCGGGACAGCTGGAAACACCATATATTTT	CASSLGTAGNTIYF
-	TRBJ1-5	-	TRBV9	TGTGCCAGCAGCCCCGGGCTTAATCAGCCCCAGCATTTT	CASSPGLNQPQHF
-	TRBJ2-7	TRBD2	TRBV5-4	TGTGCCAGCAGCTTCGGGCCGAGACTAGCGGGGGACTACGAGCAGTACTTC	CASSFGPRLAGDYEQYF
-	TRBJ2-1	-	TRBV19	TGTGCCAGTAGTATAGTCCAGGGGAATGAGCAGTTCTTC	CASSIVQGNEQFF
once	TRBJ2-3	-	TRBV2	TGTGCCAGCGAAGTTACAGATACGCAGTATTTT	CASEVTDTQYF
-	TRBJ2-1	TRBD2	TRBV7-7	TGTGCCAGCAGCTTAGCGGTTGGACTAGCCTACAATGAGCAGTTCTTC	CASSLAVGLAYNEQFF
-	TRBJ1-2	-	TRBV6-5	TGTGCCAGCAGTCAACCCGGGGACTATGGCTACACCTTC	CASSQPGDYGYTF
-	TRBJ2-7	-	TRBV5-1	TGCGCCAGCAGCATCGCAGGGTCCTCCTACGAGCAGTACTTC	CASSIAGSSYEQYF
few	TRBJ1-2	-	TRBV7-6	TGTGCCAGCAGCTTGGATGACTATGGCTACACCTTC	CASSLDDYGYTF
few	TRBJ2-7	TRBD1	TRBV6-5	TGTGCCAGCAGTTACCACCGGCAGGGGGCCTACGAGCAGTACTTC	CASSYHRQGAYEQYF
-	TRBJ2-7	-	TRBV27	TGTGCCAGTCGCAGGGGGGCTCATCAGCCCTACGAGCAGTACTTC	CASRRGAHQPYEQYF
-	TRBJ2-5	-	TRBV29-1	TGCAGCGTTGAAGGTTCTATACAGGGGACTCAAGAGACCCAGTACTTC	CSVEGSIQGTQETQYF
once	TRBJ2-5	-	TRBV6-5	TGTGCCAGCAGTTCACAGGGGAGGGCGCAAGAGACCCAGTACTTC	CASSSQGRAQETQYF